This T cell receptor beta chain was identified in a study of cytomegalovirus exposure and HLA in healthy donors. Trimming stripped 3 bases from V and 0 bases from J, with 9 bases between. The CDR3 runs to 14 residues. Germline CDR1 MDHEN, CDR2 SYDVKM. Whole-study results and caveats: Reports showed the classifier diagnosing cytomegalovirus status with high specificity and sensitivity. No immune exposure information besides CMV serostatus was available. Rates of TCR association differed by HLA locus in a later analysis, with DRB1 highest and HLA-C lowest.

Worth noting for this clone: The antigen remains unidentified.

Amplification used 60 Vbeta primers and 13 Jbeta primers. Method: immunoSEQ multiplex PCR; TCRdb's copy keeps in-frame clones and lacks some. Of about 140,000 clones detected, 80% appear once; the ten largest clones hold around 2.5%. V is TRBV28 and J is TRBJ2-7, with D perhaps TRBD2 (6 bases). The receptor comes from a man aged 45-65 years in good health and CMV-seronegative. Sequenced: PBMCs. DNA for the CDR3: TGTGCCAGCAGTTTGGACGGGAGCTCCTACGAGCAGTACTTC. Protein product: CASSLDGSSYEQYF.